The rows below give T cell receptor beta chains drawn from one sample of a study of monozygotic twins with cystic fibrosis. The method was immunoSEQ multiplex PCR; TCRdb's version includes in-frame clones alone and lacks a portion of them. In the table there are about 25,000 clones, 90% of which are singletons. The sequenced material came from blood. The receptors here all came from a girl under 10 years old with cystic fibrosis. The CDR3 runs from the conserved cysteine through the conserved F or W. The D gene is left open where the match is weak. Not every row has a clone size; where given, it reads once, few, many or a size class.

D gene,J gene,V gene,clone size,CDR3 DNA,CDR3 protein
TRBD1,TRBJ1-4,TRBV7-2,-,TGTGCCAGCAGCTTAGTCCGTGCAGGGGGTTTGGCGACTAATGAAAAACTGTTTTTT,CASSLVRAGGLATNEKLFF
-,TRBJ1-1,TRBV19,-,TGTGCCGGATACAACAGCGTTTTGGACACTGAAGCTTTCTTT,CAGYNSVLDTEAFF
-,TRBJ2-5,TRBV7-8,-,TGTGCCAGCAGCCCAAGTTCCTTGGTCGTGGAGACCCAGTACTTC,CASSPSSLVVETQYF
-,TRBJ1-1,TRBV2,-,TGTGCCAGCAGTTTATTTGCCACTGAAGCTTTCTTT,CASSLFATEAFF
-,TRBJ1-4,TRBV25-1,-,TGTGCCAGCAGTGAATTTGGTAATGAAAAACTGTTTTTT,CASSEFGNEKLFF
-,TRBJ1-6,TRBV15,-,TGTGCCACCAGCAGAGCTACATACGACCGAACAAGCTCCTATAATTCACCCCTCCACTTT,CATSRATYDRTSSYNSPLHF
-,TRBJ1-1,TRBV6-6,-,TGTGCCAGCAGTGCCTCAGGGGCGCCTGAAGCTTTCTTT,CASSASGAPEAFF
-,TRBJ2-7,TRBV6-5,few,TGTGCCAGCAGTTCGGTAGGGAAGGGGTACGAGCAGTACTTC,CASSSVGKGYEQYF
TRBD1,TRBJ1-2,TRBV7-9,-,TGTGCCAGCAGCCCGGGACAGCCTTATGGCTACACCTTC,CASSPGQPYGYTF
-,TRBJ1-4,TRBV5-8,-,TGTGCCAGCAGCTTGGGACAGGCTGGGGAAAAACTGTTTTTT,CASSLGQAGEKLFF
TRBD1,TRBJ2-2,TRBV7-8,-,TGTGCCAGCAGCTTACCGGGACAGGGAAATCTATTGGGGACCGGGGAGCTGTTTTTT,CASSLPGQGNLLGTGELFF
TRBD1,TRBJ1-6,TRBV27,few,TGTGCCAGCAGGCCAGGGGGAAGGGATTCACCCCTCCACTTT,CASRPGGRDSPLHF
-,TRBJ2-7,TRBV4-2,few,TGTGCCAGCAGCCAAGGGTTAGACGAGCAGTACTTC,CASSQGLDEQYF
-,TRBJ2-1,TRBV5-1,-,TGCGCCAGCAGCTTGGCCGTCCTAAGGGAGCAGTTCTTC,CASSLAVLREQFF
-,TRBJ2-7,TRBV11-2,-,TGTGCCAGCAGCCCAGGCCTGGCCTACGAGCAGTACTTC,CASSPGLAYEQYF
-,TRBJ2-1,TRBV9,-,TGTGCCAGCAGCGAGGGGGACGCAGCCGACAATGAGCAGTTCTTC,CASSEGDAADNEQFF
-,TRBJ1-6,TRBV5-1,-,TGCGCCAGCAGCCCAACTAGGCCGGGGCATAATTCACCCCTCCACTTT,CASSPTRPGHNSPLHF
TRBD2,TRBJ2-3,TRBV4-2,-,TGTGCCAGCAGCCTGAGACTAGCGGGGGGGTCAGATACGCAGTATTTT,CASSLRLAGGSDTQYF
TRBD1,TRBJ2-7,TRBV5-1,once,TGCGCCAGCAGCCCCCTGGGCAGGGGGGAGCAGTACTTC,CASSPLGRGEQYF
TRBD1,TRBJ1-6,TRBV19,-,TGTGCCAGTAGTCCACGACAGGGGGGTAATTCACCCCTCCACTTT,CASSPRQGGNSPLHF
TRBD2,TRBJ2-1,TRBV4-1,-,TGCGCCAGCAGCCAAGATTCTAGCGGGGGGCTTTACAATGAGCAGTTCTTC,CASSQDSSGGLYNEQFF
-,TRBJ1-1,TRBV30,-,TGTGCCTGGAGTACAACACCCAGGGGCACTGAAGCTTTCTTT,CAWSTTPRGTEAFF
-,TRBJ2-2,TRBV29-1,-,TGCAGCGTAGCTAGATGGGCCGGGGAGCTGTTTTTT,CSVARWAGELFF
-,TRBJ2-7,TRBV30,-,TGTGCCTGGAGTTTCGGTGCAGGCGAGCAGTACTTC,CAWSFGAGEQYF
TRBD1,TRBJ2-7,TRBV2,-,TGTGCCAGCAGTGGGACAGGGCGTGCCGAGCAGTACTTC,CASSGTGRAEQYF
-,TRBJ1-3,TRBV5-1,-,TGCGCCAGCAGCTTGGAGCTACAGGGCATCTCTGGAAACACCATATATTTT,CASSLELQGISGNTIYF
-,TRBJ2-7,TRBV11-2,-,TGTGCCAGCAGCTCCTTGATACCGACAGCCCTGTCCTACGAGCAGTACTTC,CASSSLIPTALSYEQYF
-,TRBJ1-1,TRBV7-9,-,TGTGCCAGCAGCTTAAAAGGGCCCCCTGAAGCTTTCTTT,CASSLKGPPEAFF
-,TRBJ1-1,TRBV7-6,few,TGTGCCAGCAGCTCTCAGAGGAACACTGAAGCTTTCTTT,CASSSQRNTEAFF
TRBD1,TRBJ1-5,TRBV5-8,-,TGTGCCAGCAGCCAGCGGGCAGGGGGGCGGGATCAGCCCCAGCATTTT,CASSQRAGGRDQPQHF
-,TRBJ1-1,TRBV2,-,TGTGCCAGCGCACCGGGGGGACCCATGAACACTGAAGCTTTCTTT,CASAPGGPMNTEAFF
TRBD1,TRBJ1-2,TRBV2,-,TGTGCCAGCAGTGAGACAGGGGATAACTATGGCTACACCTTC,CASSETGDNYGYTF
-,TRBJ1-1,TRBV2,few,TGTGCCAGCAGTGAACGGGTTGAAGCTTTCTTT,CASSERVEAFF
-,TRBJ1-1,TRBV7-9,-,TGTGCCAGCAGCTTAGTCCCCGGGACCGGGAACACTGAAGCTTTCTTT,CASSLVPGTGNTEAFF
-,TRBJ2-4,TRBV14,-,TGTGCCAGCAGCCAATTTGCCGGGGTAAACATTCAGTACTTC,CASSQFAGVNIQYF
-,TRBJ2-4,TRBV7-2,-,TGTGCCAGCAGCCCGCGGAGTGGGGTCAAAAACATTCAGTACTTC,CASSPRSGVKNIQYF